The 21 T cell receptor beta chains in this list originate from one sample, sequenced in a study of CD8+ T cells in alopecia areata (dated by TCRdb to the late 2010s). The meaning of the sample's treatment or condition label: oral pan-JAK inhibitor, 5-10 mg twice daily. Receptor amplification or capture employed the immunoSEQ multiplex PCR assay. To provide template for TCR sequencing, every sample had RNA extracted and reverse transcribed into cDNA. What TCRdb holds here is the immuneACCESS table cut down to in-frame rearrangements. Part of the clones is not present; checked against another copy, under half of the missing clones reflect an unresolved V gene, and the others are unexplained. In this sample the table shows approximately 210,000 clones, less than 45% of which occur a single time. The ten largest clones add up to roughly 2.6% of the sample. Sample: CD4+ T cells sorted from blood, taken around week 36, from a patient treated with tofacitinib. The receptors shown here come from a human donor with alopecia areata.

This clone was counted only a few times. CDR3: CASRLQGAWGYTF. The CDR3 bases are TGTGCCAGCCGCCTGCAGGGGGCCTGGGGCTACACCTTC. This chain links TRBV28 with TRBJ1-2, with 8 bases identical to TRBD1. CDR1 is MDHEN, CDR2 SYDVKM, per germline. The V segment lost 8 bases and the J segment 8 bases; nucleotides outside the gene matches: 10. The length of the CDR3 is 13 residues.

There are many counts of this clone. CDR3 DNA: TGTGCCAGCAGCTTAGCCAGGGGGCGATCTACGCAGTATTTT. Translated, it gives CASSLARGRSTQYF. The chain has TRBV7-9 and TRBJ2-3, with TRBD1 matching 8 bases. J was trimmed by 8 bases and V by 0 bases; bases with no gene match: 4. Looked up from germline, CDR1 is SEHNR and CDR2 is FQNEAQ (reference sequence). This CDR3 region has 14 residues.

The table lists this clone with a few counts. The rearrangement joins TRBV5-1 to TRBJ1-1; 9 positions match TRBD1. Losses at the gene ends were 4 bases for V and 1 base for J; bases not matched to a gene: 5. Per the germline V gene, CDR1 is SGHRS and CDR2 is YFSETQ. This CDR3 is built from 15 residues. The CDR3 region has the DNA TGCGCCAGCAGCGAGGGGACAGGGACGAACACTGAAGCTTTCTTT. It translates to CASSEGTGTNTEAFF.

The chain carries TRBV9 and TRBJ2-3; 7 nucleotides agree with TRBD1. CDR3 length: 14 amino acids. Germline values: CDR1 SGDLS, CDR2 YYNGEE. The junction had 4 bases not matched to a gene; V was cut back by 4 bases and J by 2 bases. The CDR3 protein is CASSWGQHTDTQYF. The CDR3, as DNA: TGTGCCAGCAGCTGGGGACAGCACACAGATACGCAGTATTTT. The variable domain in full, completed from reference TRBV9 and TRBJ2-3, reads DSGVTQTPKHLITATGQRVTLRCSPRSGDLSVYWYQQSLDQGLQFLIQYYNGEERAKGNILERFSAQQFPDLHSELNLSSLELGDSALYFCASSWGQHTDTQYFGPGTRLTVL.

This clone was seen only once. The chain joins TRBV7-8 to TRBJ1-2, with a possible D match to TRBD1 (5 bases). The ends were cut back, 7 bases at V and 8 bases at J, with 14 bases in the middle. Germline CDR1 SGHVS, CDR2 FQNEAQ. This CDR3 contains 12 residues. The CDR3 bases are TGTGCCAGCACCCGGGACGGAGGGGGCTACACCTTC. Translating it yields CASTRDGGGYTF.

The chain recombines TRBV5-1 with TRBJ2-7; the match to TRBD1 covers 7 bases. V shed 2 bases, J shed 4 bases, and the junction held 9 bases outside the gene matches. The length of the CDR3 is 15 residues. CDR1 and CDR2 (germline): SGHRS, YFSETQ. The CDR3 sequence: CASSLAGTENYEQYF. The CDR3 nucleotides read TGCGCCAGCAGCTTAGCCGGGACAGAAAATTACGAGCAGTACTTC. Variable domain in full (rest from reference TRBV5-1 and TRBJ2-7): KAGVTQTPRYLIKTRGQQVTLSCSPISGHRSVSWYQQTPGQGLQFLFEYFSETQRNKGNFPGRFSGRQFSNSRSEMNVSTLELGDSALYLCASSLAGTENYEQYFGPGTRLTVT.

As to this clone: Other DNA sequences in the sample encode the same CDR3. This chain joins TRBV29-1 and TRBJ1-1, with TRBD1 identical over 8 bases. The ends lost 6 bases at V and 0 bases at J; junction bases unmatched: 3. CDR1 and CDR2 (germline): SQVTM, ANQGSEA. This CDR3 has 13 residues. For the CDR3, the DNA is TGCAGCGTCGGACAGGGCTTGAACACTGAAGCTTTCTTT. Its protein is CSVGQGLNTEAFF. Filled out from reference TRBV29-1 and TRBJ1-1, the complete variable domain reads SAVISQKPSRDICQRGTSLTIQCQVDSQVTMMFWYRQQPGQSLTLIATANQGSEATYESGFVIDKFPISRPNLTFSTLTVSNMSPEDSSIYLCSVGQGLNTEAFFGQGTRLTVV.

The chain combines TRBV29-1 with TRBJ2-7, with TRBD1 matching 9 bases. V dropped 7 bases and J dropped 2; count of bases not matched to a gene: 6. Germline assignment: CDR1 SQVTM and CDR2 ANQGSEA. This CDR3 has 13 residues. The CDR3: CSGGQGPAYEQYF. Here the CDR3 DNA reads TGCAGCGGAGGACAGGGGCCCGCCTACGAGCAGTACTTC.

The chain combines TRBV4-3 with TRBJ1-1; TRBD1 matches 9 bases. The length of the CDR3 is 14 residues. Germline CDR1 and CDR2: LGHNA and YSLEER. V lost 4 bases and J lost 1; bases outside the gene matches: 1. The CDR3 here is CASSLDRGNTEAFF. For the CDR3, the DNA is TGCGCCAGCAGCCTGGACAGGGGGAACACTGAAGCTTTCTTT.

The chain uses TRBV6-1 and TRBJ2-7; tentatively, D is TRBD2 (6 bases). CDR1 and CDR2 (germline): MNHNS, SASEGT. The CDR3 spans 15 residues. V gave up 10 bases and J gave up 3 bases, with 22 bases separating them. The DNA of the CDR3 is TGTGCCACCCACGGGGGATACCCTCTACTCTACGAGCAGTACTTC. This gives the protein CATHGGYPLLYEQYF.

This clone was found a few times. The chain joins TRBV6-5 to TRBJ2-7; 7 positions agree with TRBD1. The V segment lost 4 bases and the J segment 2 bases; nucleotides outside the gene matches: 11. The length of the CDR3 is 16 residues. Germline V gene lookup returns CDR1 MNHEY and CDR2 SVGAGI. CDR3 in amino acids: CASSSMGQTGTYEQYF. The CDR3 bases are TGTGCCAGCAGTTCTATGGGACAGACAGGAACCTACGAGCAGTACTTC.

A word on this clone: An end of the junction differs from the germline gene, which may be a read error. The rearrangement links TRBV5-1 to TRBJ1-2; TRBD1 matches at 8 bases. The CDR3 length is 17 residues. Per the germline V gene, CDR1 is SGHRS and CDR2 is YFSETQ. CDR3 sequence: CASSSGPPGQDVYDYTF. CDR3 nucleotides: TGCGCCAGCAGCAGCGGCCCTCCGGGACAGGACGTCTATGACTACACCTTC. Full variable domain (missing parts from reference TRBV5-1 and TRBJ1-2): KAGVTQTPRYLIKTRGQQVTLSCSPISGHRSVSWYQQTPGQGLQFLFEYFSETQRNKGNFPGRFSGRQFSNSRSEMNVSTLELGDSALYLCASSSGPPGQDVYDYTFGSGTRLTVV.

V gene TRBV5-1 combines with J gene TRBJ2-7, with D tentatively TRBD2 (6 bases). Trimming cost V 7 bases and J 1 base, with 18 bases left between them. CDR1 and CDR2 from the germline V gene are SGHRS and YFSETQ. The CDR3 runs 15 residues. The CDR3 DNA sequence: TGCGCCAGCGGCCCTGGGGGGAGAACATCCTACGAGCAGTACTTC. It is translated as CASGPGGRTSYEQYF.

This clone was seen a handful of times. The chain has TRBV27 and TRBJ1-2; D might be TRBD1 (5 bases). The CDR3 length is 13 residues. V was shortened by 3 bases and J by 8 bases, with 13 bases between the two germline ends. Germline CDR1 reads MNHEY; CDR2 reads SMNVEV (reference sequence). CDR3 sequence: CASSFDRGRGYTF. The DNA of the CDR3 is TGTGCCAGCAGTTTTGATAGGGGAAGGGGCTACACCTTC.

In this sample, this clone turned up a few times. This sequence joins TRBV11-2 and TRBJ2-3, with D unresolved. The CDR3 is 13 amino acids. V lost 7 bases to trimming and J lost 1 base, with 9 bases between them. Germline assignment: CDR1 SGHAT and CDR2 FQNNGV. As DNA, the CDR3 is TGTGCCAGCACCCCTCTAGGCACAGATACGCAGTATTTT. It codes for CASTPLGTDTQYF. Complete variable domain (other parts from reference TRBV11-2 and TRBJ2-3): EAGVAQSPRYKIIEKRQSVAFWCNPISGHATLYWYQQILGQGPKLLIQFQNNGVVDDSQLPKDRFSAERLKGVDSTLKIQPAKLEDSAVYLCASTPLGTDTQYFGPGTRLTVL.

The CDR3 spells CASSLGPQETQYF. The CDR3 nucleotides are TGCGCCAGCAGCTTGGGACCGCAAGAGACCCAGTACTTC. The V and J genes are TRBV5-1 and TRBJ2-5; no clear D. This CDR3 is 13 amino acids long. Germline-derived CDR1 and CDR2 are SGHRS and YFSETQ. V gave up 0 bases and J gave up 2 bases, with 5 bases separating them.

V is TRBV28 and J is TRBJ1-2; D remains ambiguous. Germline CDR1 and CDR2: MDHEN and SYDVKM. There are 11 residues in the CDR3. Trimming took 3 bases from V and 6 from J, leaving 5 bases between them. CDR3 loop: CASSFRDGYTF. Here the CDR3 DNA reads TGTGCCAGCAGTTTTCGGGATGGCTACACCTTC.

This clone occurred a few times. V is TRBV30 and J is TRBJ1-1; D is unclear. The germline V and J ends were trimmed by 3 bases and 0 bases, with 5 bases remaining between them. This CDR3 has 12 residues. Germline assignment: CDR1 GTSNPN and CDR2 SVGIG (reference sequence). CDR3 nucleotides: TGTGCCTGGAGGAGTTTGAACACTGAAGCTTTCTTT. Its translation is CAWRSLNTEAFF.

This clone was found a few times. The rearrangement links TRBV30 to TRBJ2-1, with TRBD2 matching over 13 bases. Germline CDR1 GTSNPN, CDR2 SVGIG (reference sequence). The junction had 18 bases not matched to a gene; V was cut back by 2 bases and J by 8 bases. The CDR3 covers 19 residues. CDR3 nucleotides: TGTGCCTGGAGTCCCCGGACTAGCGGGAGTTTTCTCGCGAGGGATGAGCAGTTCTTC. Translation gives CAWSPRTSGSFLARDEQFF.

The V gene is TRBV30, the J gene TRBJ2-5, with D tentatively TRBD1 (6 bases). The germline V and J ends were trimmed by 0 bases and 6 bases, with 14 bases remaining between them. CDR3 length: 14 residues. Germline values: CDR1 GTSNPN, CDR2 SVGIG (reference sequence). The CDR3 nucleotides read TGTGCCTGGAGTGTACTTACAGGGATTAAGACCCAGTACTTC. Encoded protein: CAWSVLTGIKTQYF.

The rearrangement links TRBV7-2 to TRBJ2-7, with a tentative D call TRBD2 (5 bases). Germline V gene sequence: CDR1 SGHTA, CDR2 FQGNSA. The CDR3 sequence is 13 residues long. The germline V and J ends were trimmed by 3 bases and 4 bases, with 10 bases remaining between them. CDR3 bases: TGTGCCAGCAGCTTTGGACGGGATTACGAGCAGTACTTC. Protein sequence: CASSFGRDYEQYF.